This record concerns one T cell receptor beta chain sequence. Symptom resolution, clearance, or two negative PCRs marked the recovered donors of Cohort 3. The sample comes from a study of blood T cell repertoires in COVID-19. Using immunoSEQ multiplex PCR, the repertoire was profiled, and TCRdb retains in-frame clones only, with some absent. The table has 250,000 or so clones, about 90% seen once. The germline CDR1 and CDR2 sequences are SGHTA and FQGNSA. The CDR3 spans 15 residues. Trimming at V came to 1 base and at J to 4 bases, leaving 3 bases not matched to a gene. The receptor's source is a man aged 25 to 40 who had recovered from COVID-19. The sample comprised PBMCs or T cells enriched from blood (not recorded which). This chain connects TRBV7-2 to TRBJ2-3, with 9 bases identical to TRBD2. CDR3 nucleotides: TGTGCCAGCAGCTTAGGCGGGGGGGCCCCAGATACGCAGTATTTT. Translation gives CASSLGGGAPDTQYF.